This T cell receptor beta chain emerged from a study of cytomegalovirus exposure and HLA in healthy donors. Profiled with immunoSEQ multiplex PCR; TCRdb holds only in-frame clones, not every one. In the table there are 110,000 or so clones, approximately 90% of which are singletons. Separate from the 666-subject first cohort was the approximately 120-subject validation cohort, to which the donors belonged. Findings and caveats of the study: Listed as cytomegalovirus-associated were 170 or so TCR beta chains. Rarity characterized most TCR sequences, yet some public TCRs appeared in many donors.

The CDR3 is 9 amino acids. Points on this clone: The antigen is undetermined.

The clonotype was recovered from a man younger than 30 in good health and CMV-seronegative. Sequencing input: PBMCs. This chain links TRBV12-2 with TRBJ2-7; TRBD2 was called by the table and not checked on the DNA. TRBV12-2 is a listed pseudogene. The CDR3 nucleotides read TGTGCAAGTCGCTCCACTCCGTACTTC. Residues: CASRSTPYF.